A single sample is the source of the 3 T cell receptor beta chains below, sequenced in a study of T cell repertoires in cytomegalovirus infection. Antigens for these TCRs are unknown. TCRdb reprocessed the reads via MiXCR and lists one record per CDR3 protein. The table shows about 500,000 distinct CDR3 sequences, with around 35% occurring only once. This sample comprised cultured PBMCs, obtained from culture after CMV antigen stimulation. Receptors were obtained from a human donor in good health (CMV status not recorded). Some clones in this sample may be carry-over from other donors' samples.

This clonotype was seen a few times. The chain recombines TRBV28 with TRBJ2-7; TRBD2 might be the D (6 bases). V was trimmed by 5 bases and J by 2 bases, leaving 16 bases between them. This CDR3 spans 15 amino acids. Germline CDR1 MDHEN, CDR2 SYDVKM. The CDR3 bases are TGTGCCAGCAGTCGCGCCGGGACTGCGGCCTACGAGCAGTACTTC. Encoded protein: CASSRAGTAAYEQYF.

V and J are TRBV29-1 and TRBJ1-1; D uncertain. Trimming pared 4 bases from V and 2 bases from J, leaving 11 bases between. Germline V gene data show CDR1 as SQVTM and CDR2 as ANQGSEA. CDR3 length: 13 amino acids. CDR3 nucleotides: TGCAGCGTTGCCATTCATTCTAACACTGAAGCTTTCTTT. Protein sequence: CSVAIHSNTEAFF.

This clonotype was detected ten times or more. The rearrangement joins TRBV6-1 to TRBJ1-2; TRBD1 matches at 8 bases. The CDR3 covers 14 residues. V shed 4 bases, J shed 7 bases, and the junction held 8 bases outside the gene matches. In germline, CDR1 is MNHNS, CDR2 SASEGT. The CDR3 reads CASSAPQGAAGYTF. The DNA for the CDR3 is TGTGCCAGCAGTGCGCCCCAGGGGGCTGCTGGCTACACCTTC.